This T cell receptor beta chain was obtained from a study of blood T cells in healthy people across ages (dated by TCRdb to 2014 to 2015). At the level of the whole study: In model experiments, roughly one uniquely barcoded TCR beta cDNA molecule per two T cells was captured by template switching. Age-related changes in TCR beta repertoire diversity were measured in the study by deep sequencing normalized with unique cDNA molecular identifiers. Four age groups were formed from the donors: young (average approximately 16 years), middle-aged (just under 40), aged (over 55) and long-lived (around 82). To avoid experimental bias, donors of different ages were distributed randomly across sequencing lanes. The study analyzed two additional independent replicas of 1 million unique cDNA reads from the same blood draw for two donors, one aged 18 to 30 and one aged 80 or older.

The 39 donors, aged about 6 to 100 years, were systemically healthy Caucasian individuals from Russia. About 9.6 milliliters of peripheral blood were collected from each donor into EDTA-treated Vacutainer tubes. Ficoll-Paque density-gradient centrifugation was used to isolate PBMCs, with at least 6.5 million per sample. Total RNA was extracted from PBMCs with Trizol reagent, with at least 6 micrograms obtained per sample. For every donor, flow cytometry on a PBMC aliquot measured the percentage of naive CD45RAhigh/CD27high T cells. Results and caveats for the whole study, not just this receptor: Donor CMV infection status was unknown, potentially confounding age-related changes in expanded clonotypes. As age increased, observed TCR beta diversity per million T cells dropped in a roughly linear way, and a significant reduction was already evident by age 40. Compared with the aged group, the long-lived group had more naive CD4+ T cells, fewer expanded clones and increased TCR diversity, suggesting age selection. There was a strong correlation between observed TCR beta diversity and the percentage of naive T cells measured by flow cytometry. Estimates of total diversity based on one million sequenced T cells were considered lower bounds and underestimates. Because profiling used bulk unsorted PBMCs, naive and antigen-experienced compartments could not be compared conclusively.

As for this clonotype: Its specific antigen is unknown. Nothing much larger sits one base from this clone, and base qualities are not available.

Library construction relied on 5' RACE. TCRdb lists the instrument as Illumina HiSeq 2500. A second PCR of roughly 7 to 11 cycles was performed with a sample-barcoded 5' primer and a J-beta primer mix. Each TCR beta cDNA molecule received a unique molecular identifier from a template-switch 5' adaptor carrying 12 random nucleotides. At least 2.5 million CDR3-containing paired-end reads were obtained from each sample. All of the RNA was converted into first-strand cDNA using the Mint cDNA synthesis kit, with a TRBC-specific oligonucleotide serving as the primer. Following uracil-DNA glycosylase treatment, a first 18-cycle PCR with universal primers M1SS and BC2_uni_R was performed on all cDNA. Processing in the source paper ran as follows. For normalization, 1 million high-quality reads were randomly selected from each sample, with every read carrying a distinct molecular identifier. Instead of being binned into consensus sequences, reads with shared molecular identifiers were discarded. MiTCR, with a Q25 quality threshold and the strictest error-elimination algorithm, was used for CDR3 identification, clonotype clustering and error correction. Lower-bound total TCR beta diversity was estimated with a nonparametric unseen species model using Euler transformation. TCRdb trimmed the raw reads at Q25, called clones with MiXCR and kept productive beta chains. When rows share a CDR3 protein, they turn into one entry using the most common DNA and genes. Clone size and V and J calls follow TCRdb, not the original study. The sample table holds 1.5 million to 1.8 million distinct CDR3 sequences, of which roughly two fifths were seen once. The top ten constitute over 3.5% of the sample.

The CDR3 has 16 amino acids, counting the end cysteine and phenylalanine. Kept here is only the CDR3 DNA, which spans 48 bases and is read in frame from base 1. The V end loses 0 bases and the J end loses 6 bases, and a stretch of 17 bases separates them. Reading the germline V gene gives CDR1 MGHRA and CDR2 YSYEKL. The sample comprised blood. The chain joins TRBV4-1 to TRBJ2-5; the best D guess is TRBD2, with 5 bases matching. The receptor's source is a woman aged 18 to 35 in good health. CDR3 sequence: CASSQEGQTIVQTQYF. Here is the DNA: TGCGCCAGCAGCCAAGAAGGCCAGACTATTGTGCAGACCCAGTACTTC.